This TCR beta chain was recorded in a study of neoadjuvant nivolumab and ipilimumab in lung cancer. Study results and limitations: Higher pretherapy blood TCR richness went with higher resected-tumor richness. Only two of four nivolumab-treated tumors gained richness and clonality by surgery. TCR richness and clonality were higher in tumors than adjacent uninvolved lung.

The data were produced by immunoSEQ multiplex PCR, yet TCRdb's version contains in-frame clones alone and is incomplete. The sample contains some 37,000 clones, 89% of which appear only once. V lost 4 bases, J lost 8 bases, and 6 bases stayed unmatched. This CDR3 has 14 amino acids. CDR1 SGHAT and CDR2 FQNNGV come from the germline V gene. Points on this clone: The antigen remains undetermined.

V is TRBV11-2 and J is TRBJ1-2, with 11 nucleotides matching TRBD1. The sequenced sample was peripheral blood, obtained before neoadjuvant nivolumab, alone or with ipilimumab. The TCR originated in an adult with non-small cell lung cancer. This CDR3 is CASSSPDRGHGYTF. The CDR3 nucleotides read TGTGCCAGCAGCTCTCCGGACAGGGGGCACGGCTACACCTTC.